The clone carrying this T cell receptor (beta chain) has just a few counts. V lost 5 bases and J 1 base, leaving 8 bases between the germline ends. The CDR3 extends over 13 amino acids. Germline lookup yields CDR1 SEHNR and CDR2 FQNEAQ (reference sequence). The data belong to a study of CD8+ T cells in alopecia areata. Treatment here: oral pan-JAK inhibitor, 5-10 mg twice daily. Individuals with alopecia areata gave both lesional scalp punch biopsies and peripheral blood for collection. RNA was extracted and reverse transcribed into cDNA as the sequencing template. The data were produced by immunoSEQ multiplex PCR, yet TCRdb's version contains in-frame clones alone and is incomplete. The repertoire has a few hundred thousand clones, around 66% of them found once; the top ten carry 0.95% to 1.5%.

The TCR originated in a human donor with alopecia areata. The chain employs TRBV7-9 and TRBJ1-1; the D is unclear. This sample comprised CD4+ T cells sorted from blood, obtained at approximately week 44, from a patient treated with tofacitinib. In DNA form, the CDR3 reads TGTGCCAGCAGCAACACCGGGAACACTGAAGCTTTCTTT. Translation gives CASSNTGNTEAFF.